Presented here are 28 T cell receptor beta chains from one specimen sequenced in a study of blood T cell repertoires in COVID-19. Libraries were prepared by immunoSEQ multiplex PCR; TCRdb keeps only in-frame clonotypes and omits some of them. The sample consists of around 300,000 clones, about 89% of them appearing once. The sequencing input was PBMCs or T cells enriched from blood (not recorded which). Every receptor here comes from a woman between 18 and 29 years old who had recovered from COVID-19.

This chain links TRBV14 with TRBJ2-3, with TRBD2 matching 9 bases. The CDR3 sequence is 14 residues long. Germline loops: CDR1 SGHDN, CDR2 FVKESK. The V segment lost 4 bases and the J segment 11 bases; nucleotides outside the gene matches: 10. CDR3 region: CASSRTSVTPGQYF. DNA of the CDR3: TGTGCCAGCAGCCGGACTAGCGTGACCCCCGGGCAGTATTTT.

V usage is TRBV7-2 and J usage is TRBJ1-1, with D perhaps matching TRBD1 (5 bases). The CDR3 sequence is 14 residues long. Germline V CDR1 and CDR2: SGHTA, FQGNSA. Trimming pared 0 bases from V and 3 bases from J, leaving 8 bases between. CDR3 DNA sequence: TGTGCCAGCAGCTTAGCAGGGGCGTACACTGAAGCTTTCTTT. This translates into CASSLAGAYTEAFF.

The genes are TRBV18 and TRBJ2-7; a weak D match, TRBD1 (6 bases). This CDR3 spans 15 amino acids. Germline loops: CDR1 KGHSH, CDR2 LQKENI. V lost 4 bases and J lost 6, with 19 bases in between. This CDR3 is CASSLADRNLGEQYF. The CDR3 coding sequence is TGTGCCAGCTCACTAGCAGACAGGAATCTAGGCGAGCAGTACTTC.

The rearrangement links TRBV27 to TRBJ2-6; tentatively, D is TRBD1 (6 bases). Trimming took off 5 bases at V and 4 bases at J, with 21 bases between the two ends. Germline lookup yields CDR1 MNHEY and CDR2 SMNVEV (reference sequence). CDR3 length: 18 residues. In DNA form, the CDR3 reads TGTGCCAGCAGTCCACTAGTGCTGACAGGTGGAGGGGCCAACGTCCTGACTTTC. Translating gives CASSPLVLTGGGANVLTF.

This rearrangement joins TRBV15 to TRBJ2-7; maybe TRBD1 (6 bases). CDR3 length: 16 amino acids. Between the trimmed V and J ends, which lost 0 bases and 0 bases, there was a span of 12 bases. Per the germline V gene, CDR1 is LNHNV and CDR2 is YYDKDF (reference sequence). The CDR3, as DNA: TGTGCCACCAGCAGAGAGGGACACCTTTCCTCCTACGAGCAGTACTTC. Its translation: CATSREGHLSSYEQYF.

Worth noting for this clone: Within the sample, other DNA sequences also encode this same CDR3. V usage is TRBV9 and J usage is TRBJ2-2; D is undetermined. In germline, CDR1 is SGDLS, CDR2 YYNGEE. Trimming stripped 1 base from V and 7 bases from J, with 5 bases between. The CDR3 has 12 residues. CDR3 region: CASSVRSGELFF. CDR3 coding DNA: TGTGCCAGCAGCGTACGTAGCGGGGAGCTGTTTTTT.

The table lists this clone with a few counts. The J gene is TRBJ2-5, the V gene TRBV7-8; the match to TRBD2 covers 11 bases. Germline trimming cut 2 bases from V and 4 bases from J; bases unmatched to any gene: 9. Germline V gives CDR1 SGHVS, CDR2 FQNEAQ. This CDR3 has 17 amino acids. CDR3 nucleotides: TGTGCCAGCAGCTTAAGGCTAGCGGGGGGACGGGGAGAGACCCAGTACTTC. Translating it yields CASSLRLAGGRGETQYF.

This sequence joins TRBV3-1 (or the pseudogene TRBV3-2) and TRBJ2-2; 7 positions agree with TRBD1. From germline, CDR1 is LGHDT and CDR2 YNNKEL (reference sequence). This CDR3 region has 14 residues. The V and J ends lost 0 bases and 6 bases, in that order; junction bases with no gene match: 1. The CDR3 DNA follows: TGTGCCAGCAGCCAAGATCAGGGGGCCGGGGAGCTGTTTTTT. This translates into CASSQDQGAGELFF.

The chain joins TRBV27 to TRBJ1-2; tentatively, D is TRBD1 (6 bases). The CDR3 runs 14 residues. The germline V gene encodes CDR1 MNHEY and CDR2 SMNVEV (reference sequence). Trimming took off 6 bases at V and 2 bases at J, with 13 bases between the two ends. CDR3 loop: CASRPPGQNYGYTF. Written as DNA, the CDR3 is TGTGCCAGCAGGCCCCCCGGACAGAACTATGGCTACACCTTC.

This CDR3 is CAWGLAGGPTEAFF. The CDR3 DNA reads as TGTGCCTGGGGGCTGGCGGGGGGTCCCACTGAAGCTTTCTTT. The chain joins TRBV30 to TRBJ1-1; possibly TRBD1 for D (5 bases). Trimming took 5 bases from V and 4 from J, leaving 17 bases between them. The CDR3 contains 14 residues. The germline V gene encodes CDR1 GTSNPN and CDR2 SVGIG (reference sequence).

The gene calls are TRBV2 and TRBJ2-1, with 7 bases lining up with TRBD2. Trimming took 9 bases from V and 4 from J; bases not matched to a gene: 18. The CDR3 covers 17 residues. The V gene's germline CDR1 is SNHLY and CDR2 FYNNEI. The CDR3 loop reads CARRLRPGPGGYNEQFF. CDR3 sequence (DNA): TGTGCCAGACGCTTACGCCCGGGACCCGGGGGGTACAATGAGCAGTTCTTC.

This chain's CDR3 is CASSPLAGQGSEQFF. CDR3 in DNA: TGTGCCAGCAGCCCGCTAGCGGGACAAGGGAGTGAGCAGTTCTTC. This chain links TRBV7-8 with TRBJ2-1; 9 bases line up with TRBD2. This CDR3 has 15 amino acids. Germline CDR1 is SGHVS and CDR2 is FQNEAQ. V trimming: 5 bases; J trimming: 9 bases; junction bases outside the gene matches: 11.

The chain has TRBV24-1 and TRBJ2-1; D unresolved. Between the trimmed V and J ends, which lost 2 bases and 0 bases, there was a span of 7 bases. This CDR3 is built from 15 residues. Germline loops: CDR1 KGHDR, CDR2 SFDVKD. The CDR3 bases are TGTGCCACCAGTGATTCCAAGAGCTCCTACAATGAGCAGTTCTTC. This encodes CATSDSKSSYNEQFF.

The chain uses TRBV4-1 and TRBJ2-5, with D possibly matching TRBD1 (5 bases). CDR1 is MGHRA, CDR2 YSYEKL, per germline. Trimming took off 1 base at V and 5 bases at J, with 11 bases between the two ends. The CDR3 is made up of 14 amino acids. CDR3 nucleotide sequence: TGCGCCAGCAGCCAAGGGGGCAGGGTGGAGACCCAGTACTTC. As protein: CASSQGGRVETQYF.

The chain is built from TRBV15 and TRBJ2-1; 10 nucleotides match TRBD1. In germline, CDR1 is LNHNV, CDR2 YYDKDF (reference sequence). The length of the CDR3 is 16 residues. The junction had 2 bases not matched to a gene; V was cut back by 0 bases and J by 3 bases. CDR3 protein: CATSREGTGDYNEQFF. CDR3 DNA: TGTGCCACCAGCAGAGAGGGGACAGGGGACTACAATGAGCAGTTCTTC. Full variable domain (outside the CDR3, taken from reference TRBV15 and TRBJ2-1): DAMVIQNPRYQVTQFGKPVTLSCSQTLNHNVMYWYQQKSSQAPKLLFHYYDKDFNNEADTPDNFQSRRPNTSFCFLDIRSPGLGDTAMYLCATSREGTGDYNEQFFGPGTRLTVL.

The V call is TRBV2, the J call TRBJ2-3, with a weak D call TRBD2 (5 bases). The germline gives CDR1 SNHLY, CDR2 FYNNEI. CDR3 length: 16 residues. With 7 bases removed from V and 8 bases from J, the gap between germline ends came to 25 bases. The CDR3 sequence is CASKVGSHIRAGTQYF. In DNA, the CDR3 is TGTGCCAGCAAAGTAGGCAGTCACATACGGGCGGGTACGCAGTATTTT.

V gene TRBV5-1 combines with J gene TRBJ2-2; 13 bases match TRBD2. The CDR3 length is 18 residues. Trimming removed 4 bases from V and 1 base from J; junction bases left unmatched: 7. Germline CDR1 reads SGHRS; CDR2 reads YFSETQ. DNA for the CDR3: TGCGCCAGCAGCCCCAGGACTAGCGGGAGAGTGAACACCGGGGAGCTGTTTTTT. This translates into CASSPRTSGRVNTGELFF.

This chain links TRBV4-3 with TRBJ1-1; no firm D call. Germline-derived CDR1 and CDR2 are LGHNA and YSLEER. This CDR3 is 16 amino acids long. V lost 3 bases to trimming and J lost 0 bases, with 14 bases between them. For the CDR3, the DNA is TGCGCCAGCAGCCACGACTTACATCGAATGAACACTGAAGCTTTCTTT. This translates into CASSHDLHRMNTEAFF.

This clone was recorded a few times. The rearrangement joins TRBV5-4 to TRBJ2-2; 9 nucleotides match TRBD1. The V gene's germline CDR1 is SGHNT and CDR2 YYREEE (reference sequence). V shed 3 bases and J 4 bases; nucleotides not matched to a gene: 7. This CDR3 spans 16 amino acids. CDR3 sequence: CASSSGTGTFTGELFF. CDR3 nucleotide sequence: TGTGCCAGCAGCTCCGGGACAGGGACCTTCACCGGGGAGCTGTTTTTT.

The chain is built from TRBV7-6 and TRBJ1-5; 7 nucleotides agree with TRBD1. The CDR3 length is 16 residues. With 5 bases clipped from V and 2 bases from J, the junction kept 9 bases outside the gene matches. Per germline, CDR1 SGHVS and CDR2 FNYEAQ. CDR3 amino acids: CASSPYRGRGNQPQHF. CDR3 bases: TGTGCCAGCAGCCCATACAGGGGTCGAGGCAATCAGCCCCAGCATTTT.

J is TRBJ1-6 and V is TRBV19, with D maybe TRBD1 (5 bases). The V end lost 5 bases, the J end lost 7 bases, and 9 bases lay between the germline ends. CDR1 and CDR2 from the germline V gene are LNHDA and SQIVND (reference sequence). This CDR3 region has 13 residues. Written as DNA, the CDR3 is TGTGCCAGTAGTCCCCAGGGAAATTCACCCCTCCACTTT. It codes for CASSPQGNSPLHF.

The V call is TRBV6-1, the J call TRBJ1-5; a weak D match, TRBD1 (5 bases). The germline V and J ends were trimmed by 3 bases and 6 bases, with 9 bases remaining between them. The CDR3 extends over 13 amino acids. In germline, CDR1 is MNHNS, CDR2 SASEGT. CDR3 protein: CASSDLGVQPQHF. The CDR3 DNA reads TGTGCCAGCAGTGACCTAGGGGTTCAGCCCCAGCATTTT.

This chain joins TRBV7-9 and TRBJ1-2; D remains unclear. The germline V gene has CDR1 SEHNR and CDR2 FQNEAQ (reference sequence). The CDR3 totals 13 residues. V was trimmed by 5 bases and J by 7 bases, leaving 14 bases between them. The CDR3 nucleotides are TGTGCCAGCAGCCCACCGGGAACCAGTGGCTACACCTTC. Translating it yields CASSPPGTSGYTF. Full variable domain (missing parts from reference TRBV7-9 and TRBJ1-2): DTGVSQNPRHKITKRGQNVTFRCDPISEHNRLYWYRQTLGQGPEFLTYFQNEAQLEKSRLLSDRFSAERPKGSFSTLEIQRTEQGDSAMYLCASSPPGTSGYTFGSGTRLTVV.

The rearrangement uses TRBV5-4 and TRBJ2-3, with 12 bases lining up with TRBD2. The junction had 10 bases not matched to a gene; V was cut back by 4 bases and J by 4 bases. Germline V gene data show CDR1 as SGHNT and CDR2 as YYREEE (reference sequence). The CDR3 covers 17 residues. CDR3 amino acids: CASSPGTSGYSADTQYF. CDR3 bases: TGTGCCAGCAGCCCGGGGACTAGCGGGTACAGTGCAGATACGCAGTATTTT.

This clone appeared once. The gene calls are TRBV30 and TRBJ2-1, with 8 bases aligning to TRBD2. The germline gives CDR1 GTSNPN, CDR2 SVGIG (reference sequence). This CDR3 contains 14 residues. Trimming at V came to 0 bases and at J to 12 bases, leaving 10 bases not matched to a gene. This CDR3 reads CAWSVAGGLVGQFF. The CDR3 DNA is TGTGCCTGGAGTGTGGCGGGGGGCCTAGTCGGGCAGTTCTTC.

The V and J genes are TRBV27 and TRBJ1-1; no firm D call. Trimming pared 5 bases from V and 7 bases from J, leaving 17 bases between. The CDR3 loop spans 14 amino acids. The germline CDR1 and CDR2 sequences are MNHEY and SMNVEV (reference sequence). The CDR3, as DNA: TGTGCCAGCAGTGAAAATGAACGCCAACTTGAAGCTTTCTTT. Its translation is CASSENERQLEAFF.

This clone has more than one count but fewer than ten. This sequence joins TRBV28 and TRBJ2-7; a possible D gene is TRBD1 (6 bases). Germline V lookup: CDR1 MDHEN, CDR2 SYDVKM. The CDR3 is 15 residues long. Trimming removed 2 bases from V and 3 bases from J, with 14 bases in between. DNA for the CDR3: TGTGCCAGCAGTTTAGTAGGTCAGGGGCTCTACGAGCAGTACTTC. Translated: CASSLVGQGLYEQYF. Full variable domain (outside the CDR3, taken from reference TRBV28 and TRBJ2-7): DVKVTQSSRYLVKRTGEKVFLECVQDMDHENMFWYRQDPGLGLRLIYFSYDVKMKEKGDIPEGYSVSREKKERFSLILESASTNQTSMYLCASSLVGQGLYEQYFGPGTRLTVT.

This chain joins TRBV30 and TRBJ1-4; 9 nucleotides line up with TRBD1. V trimming: 3 bases; J trimming: 6 bases; junction bases outside the gene matches: 8. The CDR3 is 15 amino acids. CDR1 GTSNPN and CDR2 SVGIG come from the germline V gene (reference sequence). The CDR3 is CAWRGGTGSHEKLFF. Here the CDR3 DNA reads TGTGCCTGGAGGGGCGGGACAGGGAGCCATGAAAAACTGTTTTTT.